This TCR beta chain was recorded in a study of OX40 agonist ivuxolimab in advanced cancers. The CDR3 is 19 residues long. Unmatched junction bases numbered 15, after V lost 0 bases and J lost 1 base. Germline V gene sequence: CDR1 LGHNA, CDR2 YNFKEQ. Assay: immunoSEQ multiplex PCR; the TCRdb copy retains only in-frame clones and omits some. The sample lists some 75,000 clones, almost 85% seen once, with about 2.1% in the top ten. The receptor was derived from an adult with an advanced solid tumor such as melanoma, head and neck, liver or kidney cancer. Sequences were derived from CD4+ or CD8+ T cells sorted from blood, sampled in a trial of the OX40 agonist ivuxolimab. The rearrangement links TRBV4-2 to TRBJ2-7, with 7 bases aligning to TRBD1. The CDR3 reads CASSQDWGLGDRDSYEQYF. The DNA for the CDR3 is TGTGCCAGCAGCCAAGATTGGGGCCTGGGGGACAGAGATTCCTACGAGCAGTACTTC.